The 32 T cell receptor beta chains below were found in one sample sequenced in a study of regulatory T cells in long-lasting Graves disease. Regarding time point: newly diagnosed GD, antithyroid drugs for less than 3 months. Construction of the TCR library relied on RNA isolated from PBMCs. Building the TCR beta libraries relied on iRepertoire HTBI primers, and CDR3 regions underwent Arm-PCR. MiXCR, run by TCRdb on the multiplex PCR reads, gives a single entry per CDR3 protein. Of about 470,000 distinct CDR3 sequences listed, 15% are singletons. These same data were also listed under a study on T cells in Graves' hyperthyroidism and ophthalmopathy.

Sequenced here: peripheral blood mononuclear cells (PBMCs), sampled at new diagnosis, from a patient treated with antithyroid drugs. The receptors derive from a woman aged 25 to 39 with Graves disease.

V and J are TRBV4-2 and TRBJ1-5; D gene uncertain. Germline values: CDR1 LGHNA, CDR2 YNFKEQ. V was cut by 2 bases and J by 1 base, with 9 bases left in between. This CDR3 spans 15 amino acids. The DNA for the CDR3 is TGTGCCAGCAGCCAACAATGGGAGAGCAATCAGCCCCAGCATTTT. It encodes CASSQQWESNQPQHF.

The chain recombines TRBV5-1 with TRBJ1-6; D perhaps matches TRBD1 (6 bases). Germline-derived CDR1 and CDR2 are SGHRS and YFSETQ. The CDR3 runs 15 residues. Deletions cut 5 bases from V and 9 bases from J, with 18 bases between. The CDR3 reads CASSLEVRGASPLHF. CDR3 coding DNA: TGCGCCAGCAGTTTAGAGGTCAGGGGTGCTTCACCCCTCCACTTT.

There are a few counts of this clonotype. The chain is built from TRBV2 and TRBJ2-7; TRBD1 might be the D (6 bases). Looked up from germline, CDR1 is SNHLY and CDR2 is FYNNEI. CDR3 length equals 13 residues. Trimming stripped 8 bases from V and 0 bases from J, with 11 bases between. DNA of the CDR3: TGTGCCAGCTATCCAGGGGCCTCCTACGAGCAGTACTTC. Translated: CASYPGASYEQYF.

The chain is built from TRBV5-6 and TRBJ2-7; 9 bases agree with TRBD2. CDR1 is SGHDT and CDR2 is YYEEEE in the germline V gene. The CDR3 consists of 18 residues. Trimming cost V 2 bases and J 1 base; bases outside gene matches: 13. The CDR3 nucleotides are TGTGCCAGCAGCTTAGGTGGGCCTAGCGGGACTTTTTCCTACGAGCAGTACTTC. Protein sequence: CASSLGGPSGTFSYEQYF.

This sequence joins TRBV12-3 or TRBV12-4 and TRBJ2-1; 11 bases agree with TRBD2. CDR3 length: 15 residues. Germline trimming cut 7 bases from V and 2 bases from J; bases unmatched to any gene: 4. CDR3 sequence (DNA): TGTGCCAGCACTCCTAGCGGGAGGCCCTACAATGAGCAGTTCTTC. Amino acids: CASTPSGRPYNEQFF.

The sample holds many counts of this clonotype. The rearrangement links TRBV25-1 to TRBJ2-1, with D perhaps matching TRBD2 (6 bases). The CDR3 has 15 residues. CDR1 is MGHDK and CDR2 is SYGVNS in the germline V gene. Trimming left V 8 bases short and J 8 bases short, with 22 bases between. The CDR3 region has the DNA TGTGCCAGCGTCCAGGAGGACTACCCCCGTCATGAGCAGTTCTTC. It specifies CASVQEDYPRHEQFF.

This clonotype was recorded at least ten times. In DNA form, the CDR3 reads TGTGCCAGCAGCCTCGCCGAGGGGGACGGATACGAGCAGTACTTC. Protein product: CASSLAEGDGYEQYF. The chain links TRBV7-8 to TRBJ2-7; perhaps TRBD1 as D (6 bases). With 5 bases removed from V and 4 bases from J, the gap between germline ends came to 18 bases. Per germline, CDR1 SGHVS and CDR2 FQNEAQ. The CDR3 contains 15 residues.

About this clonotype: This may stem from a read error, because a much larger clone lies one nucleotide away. CDR3 bases: TGTGCCAGCAGTGAGTCTGTCCTTGCGGGAGGGGGGAACGAGCAGTACTTC. Its protein is CASSESVLAGGGNEQYF. V and J are TRBV6-1 and TRBJ2-7, with 9 bases fitting TRBD2. Germline V lookup: CDR1 MNHNS, CDR2 SASEGT. After removal of 3 bases from V and 5 bases from J, the junction contained 14 bases not matched to a gene. The CDR3 has 17 amino acids.

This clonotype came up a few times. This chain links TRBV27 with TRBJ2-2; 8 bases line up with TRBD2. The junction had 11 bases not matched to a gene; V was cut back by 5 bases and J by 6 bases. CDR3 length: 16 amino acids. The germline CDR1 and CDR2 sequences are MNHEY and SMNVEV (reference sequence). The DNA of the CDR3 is TGTGCCAGCAGTCCCCACGGGAGGGCTCGGGCCGGGGAGCTGTTTTTT. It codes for CASSPHGRARAGELFF.

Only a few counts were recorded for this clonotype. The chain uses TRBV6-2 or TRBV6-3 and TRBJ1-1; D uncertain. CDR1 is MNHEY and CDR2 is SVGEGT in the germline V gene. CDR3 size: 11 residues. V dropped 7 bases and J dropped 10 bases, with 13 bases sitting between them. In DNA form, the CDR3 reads TGTGCCAGCACCTCCACTAGTGGAGCTTTCTTT. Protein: CASTSTSGAFF.

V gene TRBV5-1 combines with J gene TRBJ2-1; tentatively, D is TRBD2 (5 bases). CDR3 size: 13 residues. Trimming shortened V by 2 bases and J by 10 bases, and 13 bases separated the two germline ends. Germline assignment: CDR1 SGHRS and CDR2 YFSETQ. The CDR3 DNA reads TGCGCCAGCAGCTTCGGGGAGCTGAGAGAGCAGTTCTTC. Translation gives CASSFGELREQFF.

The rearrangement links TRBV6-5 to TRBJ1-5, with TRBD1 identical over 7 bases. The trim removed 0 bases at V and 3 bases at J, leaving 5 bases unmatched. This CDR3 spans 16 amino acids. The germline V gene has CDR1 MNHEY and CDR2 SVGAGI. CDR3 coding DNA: TGTGCCAGCAGTTACTCGCAGGGGGGAATCAATCAGCCCCAGCATTTT. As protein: CASSYSQGGINQPQHF.

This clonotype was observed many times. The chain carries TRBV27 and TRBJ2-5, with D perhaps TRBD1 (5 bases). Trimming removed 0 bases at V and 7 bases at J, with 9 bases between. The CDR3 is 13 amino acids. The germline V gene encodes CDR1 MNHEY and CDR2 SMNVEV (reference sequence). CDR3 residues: CASSLSAGRTQYF. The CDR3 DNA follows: TGTGCCAGCAGTTTATCGGCAGGGCGGACCCAGTACTTC.

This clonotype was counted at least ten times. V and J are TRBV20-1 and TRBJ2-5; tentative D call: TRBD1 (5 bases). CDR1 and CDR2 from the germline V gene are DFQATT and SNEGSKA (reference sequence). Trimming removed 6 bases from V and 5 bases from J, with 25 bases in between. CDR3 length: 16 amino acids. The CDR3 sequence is CSAKEGVVGFMETQYF. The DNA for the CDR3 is TGCAGTGCCAAAGAAGGGGTTGTGGGTTTCATGGAGACCCAGTACTTC.

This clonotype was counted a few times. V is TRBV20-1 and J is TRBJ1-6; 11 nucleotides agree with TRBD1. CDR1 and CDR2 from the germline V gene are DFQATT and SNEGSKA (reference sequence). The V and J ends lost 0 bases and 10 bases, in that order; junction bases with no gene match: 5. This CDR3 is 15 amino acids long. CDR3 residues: CSAREGDRGASPLHF. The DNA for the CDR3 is TGCAGTGCTAGAGAGGGGGACAGGGGGGCATCACCCCTCCACTTT.

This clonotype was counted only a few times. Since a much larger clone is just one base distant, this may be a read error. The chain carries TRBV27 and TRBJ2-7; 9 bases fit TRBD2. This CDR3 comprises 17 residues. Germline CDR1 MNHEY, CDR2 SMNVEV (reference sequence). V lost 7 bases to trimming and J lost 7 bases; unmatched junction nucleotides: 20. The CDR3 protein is CASNPLFAGGLYNEQYF. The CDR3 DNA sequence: TGTGCCAGCAATCCCCTATTCGCGGGAGGGCTATACAATGAGCAGTACTTC.

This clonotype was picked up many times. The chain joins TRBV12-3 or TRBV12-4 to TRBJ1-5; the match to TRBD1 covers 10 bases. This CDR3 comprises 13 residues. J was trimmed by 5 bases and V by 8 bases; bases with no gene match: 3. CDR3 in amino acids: CASRGQGDQPQHF. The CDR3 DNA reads TGTGCCAGCCGCGGACAGGGGGATCAGCCCCAGCATTTT.

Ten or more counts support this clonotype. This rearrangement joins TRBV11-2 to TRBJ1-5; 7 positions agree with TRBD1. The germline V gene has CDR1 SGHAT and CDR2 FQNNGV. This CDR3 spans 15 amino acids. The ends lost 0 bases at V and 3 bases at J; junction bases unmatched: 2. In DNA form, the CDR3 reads TGTGCCAGCAGCTTAGAAGGGGGCGCCAATCAGCCCCAGCATTTT. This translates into CASSLEGGANQPQHF.

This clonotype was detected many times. The CDR3 loop reads CASREPGLGINEQFF. The CDR3 bases are TGTGCCAGCAGAGAACCGGGACTAGGTATTAATGAGCAGTTCTTC. This chain connects TRBV2 to TRBJ2-1; TRBD2 matches 8 bases. The CDR3 has 15 residues. The V gene end was trimmed by 6 bases and the J gene end by 7 bases; junction bases not matched to a gene: 11. Germline-derived CDR1 and CDR2 are SNHLY and FYNNEI.

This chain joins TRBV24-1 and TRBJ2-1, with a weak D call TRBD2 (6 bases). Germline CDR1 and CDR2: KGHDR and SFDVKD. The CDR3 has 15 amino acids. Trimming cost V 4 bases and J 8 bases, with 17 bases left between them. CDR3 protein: CATSEPGTSLDEQFF. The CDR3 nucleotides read TGTGCCACCAGTGAGCCCGGGACTTCCCTCGATGAGCAGTTCTTC.

The CDR3 spells CASSLGHLRTSGNEQYF. In DNA form, the CDR3 reads TGTGCCAGCAGTCTTGGCCATCTTAGGACTAGCGGGAACGAGCAGTACTTC. V gene TRBV7-9 combines with J gene TRBJ2-7; 12 positions match TRBD2. V lost 6 bases, J lost 5 bases, and 14 bases stayed unmatched. Germline-derived CDR1 and CDR2 are SEHNR and FQNEAQ (reference sequence). This CDR3 is built from 17 residues.

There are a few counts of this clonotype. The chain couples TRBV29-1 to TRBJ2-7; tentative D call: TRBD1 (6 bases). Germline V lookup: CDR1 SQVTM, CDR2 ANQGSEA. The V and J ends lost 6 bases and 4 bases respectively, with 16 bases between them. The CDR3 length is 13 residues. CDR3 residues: CSVGSSGVYEQYF. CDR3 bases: TGCAGCGTCGGATCCTCAGGGGTTTACGAGCAGTACTTC.

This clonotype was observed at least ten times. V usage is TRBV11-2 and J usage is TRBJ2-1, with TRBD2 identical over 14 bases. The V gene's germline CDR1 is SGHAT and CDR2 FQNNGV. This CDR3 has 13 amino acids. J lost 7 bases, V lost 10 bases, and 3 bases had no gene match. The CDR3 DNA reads TGTGCCACCGGACTAGCGGGAGGTAATGAGCAGTTCTTC. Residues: CATGLAGGNEQFF.

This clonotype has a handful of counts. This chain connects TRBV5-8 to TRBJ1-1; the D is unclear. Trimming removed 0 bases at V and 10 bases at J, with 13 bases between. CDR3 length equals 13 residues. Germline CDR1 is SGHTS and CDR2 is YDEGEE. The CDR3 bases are TGTGCCAGCAGCTTGGTCGGTCGCTCGGGAGCTTTCTTT. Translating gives CASSLVGRSGAFF.

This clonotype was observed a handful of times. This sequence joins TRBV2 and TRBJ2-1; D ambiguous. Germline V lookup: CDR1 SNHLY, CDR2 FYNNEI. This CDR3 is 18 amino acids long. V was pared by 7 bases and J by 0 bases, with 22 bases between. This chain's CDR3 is CASTASKRTRSSYNEQFF. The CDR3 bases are TGTGCCAGCACGGCCTCTAAGCGCACACGTAGCTCCTACAATGAGCAGTTCTTC.

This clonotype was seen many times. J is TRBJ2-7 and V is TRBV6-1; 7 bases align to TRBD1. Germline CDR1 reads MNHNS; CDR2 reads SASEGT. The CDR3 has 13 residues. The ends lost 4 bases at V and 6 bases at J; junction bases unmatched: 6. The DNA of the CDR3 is TGTGCCAGCAGTGCGGGACAGAGCGCCGAGCAGTACTTC. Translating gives CASSAGQSAEQYF.

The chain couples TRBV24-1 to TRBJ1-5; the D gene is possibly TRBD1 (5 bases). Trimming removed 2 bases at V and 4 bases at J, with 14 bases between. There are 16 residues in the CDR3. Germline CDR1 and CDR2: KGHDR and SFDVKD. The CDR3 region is CATSDSSGLVNQPQHF. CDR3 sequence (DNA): TGTGCCACCAGTGATTCCTCAGGGTTGGTTAATCAGCCCCAGCATTTT.

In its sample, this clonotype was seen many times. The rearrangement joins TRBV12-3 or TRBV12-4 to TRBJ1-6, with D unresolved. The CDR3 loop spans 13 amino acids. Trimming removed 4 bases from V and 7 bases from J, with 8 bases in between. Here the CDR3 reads CASSSPGNSPLHF. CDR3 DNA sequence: TGTGCCAGCAGTTCTCCGGGGAATTCACCCCTCCACTTT.

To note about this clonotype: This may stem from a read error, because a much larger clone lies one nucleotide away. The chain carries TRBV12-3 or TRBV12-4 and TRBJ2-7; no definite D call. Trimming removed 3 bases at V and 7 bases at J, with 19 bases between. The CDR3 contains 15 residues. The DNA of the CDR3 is TGTGCCAGCAGTTTTTGGGCCCCACCTAACAATGAGCAGTACTTC. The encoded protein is CASSFWAPPNNEQYF.

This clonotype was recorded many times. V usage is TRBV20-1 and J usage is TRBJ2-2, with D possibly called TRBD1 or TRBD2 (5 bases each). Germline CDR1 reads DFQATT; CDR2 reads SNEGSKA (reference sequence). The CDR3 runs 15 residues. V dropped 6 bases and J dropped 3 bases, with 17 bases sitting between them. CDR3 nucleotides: TGCAGTGCCGTCCCCCGGGACGGTTACACCGGGGAGCTGTTTTTT. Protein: CSAVPRDGYTGELFF.

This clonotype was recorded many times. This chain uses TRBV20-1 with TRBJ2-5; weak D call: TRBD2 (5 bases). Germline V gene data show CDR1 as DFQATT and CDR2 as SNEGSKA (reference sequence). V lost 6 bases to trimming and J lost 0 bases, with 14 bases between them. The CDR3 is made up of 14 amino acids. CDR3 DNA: TGCAGTGCCACCCAGGACTTGAACCAAGAGACCCAGTACTTC. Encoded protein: CSATQDLNQETQYF.

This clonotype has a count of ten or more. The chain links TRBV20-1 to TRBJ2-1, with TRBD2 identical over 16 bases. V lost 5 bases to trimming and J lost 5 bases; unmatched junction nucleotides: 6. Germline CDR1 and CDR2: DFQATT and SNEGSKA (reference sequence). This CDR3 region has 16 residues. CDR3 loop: CSAPGLAGGDHNEQFF. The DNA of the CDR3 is TGCAGTGCTCCGGGACTAGCGGGAGGGGACCACAATGAGCAGTTCTTC.